This entry lists 8 T cell receptor beta chains sequenced from one sample in a study of cytomegalovirus exposure and HLA in healthy donors. Use of 60 Vbeta and 13 Jbeta primers characterized the PCR. Using immunoSEQ multiplex PCR, the repertoire was profiled, and TCRdb retains in-frame clones only, with some absent. The data contain almost 200,000 clones, around 78% of them singletons. Sequencing input: PBMCs. These receptors were obtained from a man aged 25-40 years in good health and CMV-seronegative.

CDR3 in amino acids: CATSRDLQVSYEQYF. The DNA of the CDR3 is TGTGCCACCAGCAGAGATCTGCAGGTTTCCTACGAGCAGTACTTC. This chain links TRBV15 with TRBJ2-7, with D uncertain. Germline-derived CDR1 and CDR2 are LNHNV and YYDKDF (reference sequence). The CDR3 runs 15 residues. V was shortened by 0 bases and J by 1 base, with 10 bases between the two germline ends.

The CDR3 loop reads CASSLRFVRAKTEAFF. The CDR3 DNA reads as TGTGCCAGCAGCTTACGCTTCGTCAGGGCAAAGACTGAAGCTTTCTTT. The chain joins TRBV11-2 to TRBJ1-1; a weak D match, TRBD1 (5 bases). The length of the CDR3 is 16 residues. The germline V gene has CDR1 SGHAT and CDR2 FQNNGV. With 2 bases removed from V and 5 bases from J, the gap between germline ends came to 18 bases.

CDR3 region: CASGQPGTGGAEYF. The CDR3 coding sequence is TGTGCCAGCGGCCAACCCGGGACAGGGGGCGCGGAGTACTTC. The chain couples TRBV5-4 to TRBJ2-5; TRBD1 matches 12 bases. The germline gives CDR1 SGHNT, CDR2 YYREEE (reference sequence). The CDR3 consists of 14 residues. The ends lost 7 bases at V and 12 bases at J; junction bases unmatched: 13.

This clone was found a few times. The rearrangement links TRBV25-1 to TRBJ2-7, with 11 bases that match TRBD1. With V trimmed by 4 bases and J by 1 base, 9 bases remained unmatched. The CDR3 consists of 17 residues. CDR1 is MGHDK, CDR2 SYGVNS, per germline. The CDR3: CASSARTGGVRSYEQYF. The CDR3 DNA reads as TGTGCCAGCAGTGCAAGGACAGGGGGCGTTCGTTCCTACGAGCAGTACTTC.

This rearrangement joins TRBV28 to TRBJ1-2, with 8 bases aligning to TRBD1. The CDR3 is made up of 20 amino acids. V gave up 3 bases and J gave up 5 bases; unmatched junction bases: 23. The germline V gene has CDR1 MDHEN and CDR2 SYDVKM. CDR3 bases: TGTGCCAGCAGTTTCGGCCCTGTATTTGGGTTTACAGGGGGAGCATATGGCTACACCTTC. Amino acids: CASSFGPVFGFTGGAYGYTF.

J is TRBJ1-4 and V is TRBV7-2; maybe TRBD1 (6 bases). The V gene lost 5 bases and the J gene lost 1 base, with 11 bases spanning the gap. Germline V gene lookup returns CDR1 SGHTA and CDR2 FQGNSA. The CDR3 covers 15 residues. The CDR3 coding sequence is TGTGCCAGCAGCCCTCAGACAGGAACTAATGAAAAACTGTTTTTT. It specifies CASSPQTGTNEKLFF.

The genes are TRBV5-1 and TRBJ2-7; D perhaps matches TRBD1 (6 bases). The V and J ends lost 4 bases and 5 bases respectively, with 19 bases between them. This CDR3 is built from 15 residues. CDR1 is SGHRS and CDR2 is YFSETQ in the germline V gene. In nucleotides, the CDR3 is TGCGCCAGCAGCAACGGACAGTTATGGGTCGACGAGCAGTACTTC. Protein: CASSNGQLWVDEQYF. Together with reference TRBV5-1 and TRBJ2-7, the CDR3 gives the full variable domain: KAGVTQTPRYLIKTRGQQVTLSCSPISGHRSVSWYQQTPGQGLQFLFEYFSETQRNKGNFPGRFSGRQFSNSRSEMNVSTLELGDSALYLCASSNGQLWVDEQYFGPGTRLTVT.

This clone was picked up a small number of times. V gene TRBV2 combines with J gene TRBJ1-2; a weak D match, TRBD1 (5 bases). The CDR3 spans 15 residues. In germline, CDR1 is SNHLY, CDR2 FYNNEI. V was pared by 0 bases and J by 10 bases, with 18 bases between. The CDR3 DNA follows: TGTGCCAGCAGTGAAGCCCAATCAGGGTCGGATTTCTACACCTTC. This gives the protein CASSEAQSGSDFYTF.